Listed here are 18 T cell receptor beta chains from one sample, sequenced in a study of shared clonotypes between healthy human individuals. Method: immunoSEQ multiplex PCR; TCRdb's copy keeps in-frame clones and lacks some. The sample gives 2 million to 3 million clones, 90% to 95% of which show up once; approximately 0.37% is in the top ten. Sequenced material: naive CD4+ T cells from PBMCs. This sample's subset: CD45RA+ positively selected. Receptors were obtained from a man aged 18 to 30 in good health. Some clones in this sample may be carry-over from other donors' samples.

This clone came up once. The V and J genes are TRBV29-1 and TRBJ2-5; D is ambiguous. Trimming shortened V by 5 bases and J by 3 bases, and 4 bases separated the two germline ends. Germline CDR1 reads SQVTM; CDR2 reads ANQGSEA. This CDR3 contains 10 residues. CDR3 in DNA: TGCAGCGTTTTCAAAGAGACCCAGTACTTC. This translates into CSVFKETQYF.

V is TRBV2 and J is TRBJ2-5; 7 bases are shared with TRBD2. The J call may be in error: the DNA end matches TRBJ2-7 better. CDR1 and CDR2 from the germline V gene are SNHLY and FYNNEI. The CDR3 runs 10 residues. The CDR3 DNA reads TGTGCCAGCGGGAGGGACGAGCAGTACTTC. It encodes CASGRDEQYF.

The chain uses TRBV6-5 and TRBJ1-2; D uncertain. The CDR3 length is 14 residues. Looked up from germline, CDR1 is MNHEY and CDR2 is SVGAGI. V gave up 2 bases and J gave up 4 bases, with 11 bases separating them. Here the CDR3 DNA reads TGTGCCAGCAGTTACAGGTGGGATGCCTATGGCTACACCTTC. This gives the protein CASSYRWDAYGYTF.

The gene calls are TRBV30 and TRBJ2-1; a weak D match, TRBD2 (5 bases). The V and J ends lost 3 bases and 5 bases respectively, with 11 bases between them. The germline CDR1 and CDR2 sequences are GTSNPN and SVGIG (reference sequence). The CDR3 runs 13 residues. The CDR3 loop reads CAWRPGKNNEQFF. Written as DNA, the CDR3 is TGTGCCTGGAGGCCGGGAAAGAACAATGAGCAGTTCTTC.

V usage is TRBV5-4 and J usage is TRBJ2-2; D is perhaps TRBD2 (6 bases). Germline V gives CDR1 SGHNT, CDR2 YYREEE (reference sequence). There are 14 residues in the CDR3. V was shortened by 6 bases and J by 5 bases, with 14 bases between the two germline ends. The CDR3 spells CASKKEGKTGELFF. The CDR3 nucleotides read TGTGCCAGCAAAAAGGAGGGGAAGACCGGGGAGCTGTTTTTT.

The chain couples TRBV5-6 to TRBJ2-5; D gene ambiguous. V was trimmed by 0 bases and J by 4 bases, leaving 16 bases between them. Germline V gene sequence: CDR1 SGHDT, CDR2 YYEEEE. CDR3 length: 16 amino acids. The CDR3 coding sequence is TGTGCCAGCAGCTTGGGCAGAAAAGCAACCCTAGAGACCCAGTACTTC. It specifies CASSLGRKATLETQYF. The full variable domain, in which reference TRBV5-6 and TRBJ2-5 provide the parts outside the CDR3, is DAGVTQSPTHLIKTRGQQVTLRCSPKSGHDTVSWYQQALGQGPQFIFQYYEEEERQRGNFPDRFSGHQFPNYSSELNVNALLLGDSALYLCASSLGRKATLETQYFGPGTRLLVL.

V gene TRBV5-1 combines with J gene TRBJ2-5; TRBD1 agrees at 7 bases. The better agreement between TRBJ2-7 and the DNA end casts doubt on the J call. The CDR3 is made up of 14 amino acids. Per germline, CDR1 SGHRS and CDR2 YFSETQ. CDR3 protein: CASSVEGARSEQYF. The CDR3 DNA is TGCGCCAGCAGCGTCGAGGGGGCGCGGAGCGAGCAGTACTTC.

This chain uses TRBV4-1 with TRBJ2-2, with D maybe TRBD2 (5 bases). Germline V gene lookup returns CDR1 MGHRA and CDR2 YSYEKL. CDR3 length equals 14 residues. With 3 bases removed from V and 5 bases from J, the gap between germline ends came to 10 bases. This CDR3 is CASSQGTRTGELFF. CDR3 nucleotide sequence: TGCGCCAGCAGCCAGGGTACTAGGACCGGGGAGCTGTTTTTT.

Comments on this clone: Distinct nucleotide sequences in the sample also encode this CDR3. The chain carries TRBV7-2 and TRBJ1-3, with D unresolved. The CDR3 contains 14 residues. The germline V and J ends were trimmed by 5 bases and 4 bases, with 12 bases remaining between them. Germline V gives CDR1 SGHTA, CDR2 FQGNSA. In nucleotides, the CDR3 is TGTGCCAGCAGCCCCCCTCCATCCGGAAACACCATATATTTT. Residues: CASSPPPSGNTIYF.

The J gene is TRBJ2-1, the V gene TRBV7-8; 7 bases map to TRBD2. Germline values: CDR1 SGHVS, CDR2 FQNEAQ. V was clipped by 6 bases and J by 1 base; unmatched bases: 6. The CDR3 covers 15 residues. CDR3 sequence: CASSYSGVSYNEQFF. The CDR3 coding sequence is TGTGCCAGCAGTTACAGCGGGGTTTCCTACAATGAGCAGTTCTTC.

This chain uses TRBV7-3 with TRBJ1-2; perhaps TRBD1 as D (6 bases). Germline V CDR1 and CDR2: SGHTA, FQGTGA. Trimming stripped 5 bases from V and 3 bases from J, with 16 bases between. This CDR3 spans 15 amino acids. CDR3 nucleotides: TGTGCCAGCAGCCCGGGGGGGGCGGGCGACTATGGCTACACCTTC. This codes for CASSPGGAGDYGYTF.

The DNA for the CDR3 is TGTGCCAGCAGTGAAAGGGTCCCCGAGCAGTTCTTC. Encoded protein: CASSERVPEQFF. The gene calls are TRBV2 and TRBJ2-1; D remains unclear. With 2 bases removed from V and 10 bases from J, the gap between germline ends came to 9 bases. Germline V gene data show CDR1 as SNHLY and CDR2 as FYNNEI. This CDR3 is 12 amino acids long.

The CDR3 reads CASSRGRTANTGELFF. The CDR3 nucleotides are TGTGCCAGCAGCCGCGGGAGGACCGCGAACACCGGGGAGCTGTTTTTT. This sequence joins TRBV13 and TRBJ2-2, with 8 bases that match TRBD2. The germline gives CDR1 PRHDT, CDR2 FYEKMQ (reference sequence). V lost 5 bases and J lost 0; bases outside the gene matches: 5. The CDR3 runs to 16 residues.

To note about this clone: The same CDR3 arises from other DNA sequences in this sample as well. The rearrangement uses TRBV18 and TRBJ2-1; D unresolved. V lost 0 bases, J lost 0 bases, and 6 bases lay in between. The CDR3 has 15 amino acids. CDR1 and CDR2 from the germline V gene are KGHSH and LQKENI. The CDR3 loop is CASSPPGTSYNEQFF. The CDR3 bases are TGTGCCAGCTCACCACCGGGCACCTCCTACAATGAGCAGTTCTTC.

The chain couples TRBV5-1 to TRBJ1-1, with no clear D. This CDR3 is 15 amino acids long. The V end was cut by 2 bases, the J end by 2 bases, with 13 bases between. CDR1 and CDR2 (germline): SGHRS, YFSETQ. The CDR3 DNA reads TGCGCCAGCAGCTTCCAGGACCCTTCCAACACTGAAGCTTTCTTT. As protein: CASSFQDPSNTEAFF.

The V gene is TRBV7-3, the J gene TRBJ2-1, with D uncertain. The CDR3 loop spans 15 amino acids. Trimming shortened V by 3 bases and J by 0 bases, and 9 bases separated the two germline ends. Germline lookup yields CDR1 SGHTA and CDR2 FQGTGA. The CDR3 region is CASSFSRSSYNEQFF. Written as DNA, the CDR3 is TGTGCCAGCAGCTTTAGCAGAAGCTCCTACAATGAGCAGTTCTTC.

This rearrangement joins TRBV28 to TRBJ2-5, with 8 bases aligning to TRBD2. Germline assignment: CDR1 MDHEN and CDR2 SYDVKM. This CDR3 has 16 amino acids. Losses at the gene ends were 5 bases for V and 5 bases for J; bases not matched to a gene: 13. CDR3 amino acids: CASSPVVAGPGETQYF. CDR3 bases: TGTGCCAGCAGTCCCGTAGTAGCGGGGCCAGGCGAGACCCAGTACTTC.

This chain connects TRBV6-6 to TRBJ2-7; 10 bases fit TRBD1. V lost 7 bases, J lost 2 bases, and 5 bases stayed unmatched. This CDR3 is built from 14 residues. Per the germline V gene, CDR1 is MNHNY and CDR2 is SVGAGI (reference sequence). This CDR3 reads CASTSGQGTYEQYF. Here the CDR3 DNA reads TGTGCCAGCACTTCGGGACAGGGGACCTACGAGCAGTACTTC.